Reported below is one T cell receptor (beta chain). Its antigen is as yet unknown. The sample belongs to a study of T cell responses to AZD1222 COVID-19 vaccine. Study-wide findings and caveats: When two AZD1222 doses had been given, Spike-specific TCR breadth and depth rose. Repertoire sampling was restricted to post-peak T cell response timepoints. Mostly white British, mostly female donors; authors suggested clonal diversity may be underestimated. At baseline, just a handful of AZD1222 recipients tested seropositive.

Libraries were prepared by immunoSEQ multiplex PCR; TCRdb keeps only in-frame clonotypes and omits some of them. The sample yields around 170,000 clones, around 90% seen once. V was cut by 6 bases and J by 7 bases, with 15 bases left in between. The CDR3 runs to 13 residues. From germline, CDR1 is SNHLY and CDR2 FYNNEI. The chain employs TRBV2 and TRBJ1-1; D is ambiguous. The clonotype originates from an adult who received the AZD1222 COVID-19 vaccine. Source: peripheral blood, taken 28 days after the second AZD1222 dose. The CDR3 DNA follows: TGTGCCAGCAGACCCGACGGAAAAGGTGAAGCTTTCTTT. It specifies CASRPDGKGEAFF.